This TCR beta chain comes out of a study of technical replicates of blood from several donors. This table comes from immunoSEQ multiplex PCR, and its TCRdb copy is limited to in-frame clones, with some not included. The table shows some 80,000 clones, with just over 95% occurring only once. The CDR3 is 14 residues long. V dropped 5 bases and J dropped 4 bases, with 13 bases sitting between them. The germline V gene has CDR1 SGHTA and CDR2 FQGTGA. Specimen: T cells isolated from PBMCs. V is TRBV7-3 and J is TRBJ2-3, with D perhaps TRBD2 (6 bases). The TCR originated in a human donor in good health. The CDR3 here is CASSATSSSDTQYF. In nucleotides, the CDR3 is TGTGCCAGCAGCGCTACTAGCAGCTCAGATACGCAGTATTTT.